This T cell receptor (beta chain) emerged from a study of blood T cell repertoires in COVID-19. Study background: Collection of acute and convalescent COVID-19 samples took place in the United States, Italy and Spain. The cDNA or gDNA used as material had been derived from T cells, B-cell-depleted T cells, or PBMCs.

The germline CDR1 and CDR2 sequences are LGHDT and YNNKEL (reference sequence). This CDR3 has 11 amino acids. Trimming left V 5 bases short and J 10 bases short, with 11 bases between. In the original analysis: How many nucleated cells were present was estimated from reference gene primer amplification. TCRdb's table, derived via immunoSEQ multiplex PCR, lists solely in-frame clones and lacks some. V and J calls and clone size are given by that table; D and trimming were obtained from the DNA. The sample has around 300,000 clones, approximately 86% seen once. The source material was peripheral blood. The receptor comes from a man younger than 30 with active or convalescent COVID-19. The V and J genes are TRBV3-1 (or the pseudogene TRBV3-2) and TRBJ1-1; TRBD1 is a possible D gene (5 bases). CDR3 in amino acids: CASSSGKLAFF. Here the CDR3 DNA reads TGTGCCAGCAGCTCAGGGAAATTAGCTTTCTTT.